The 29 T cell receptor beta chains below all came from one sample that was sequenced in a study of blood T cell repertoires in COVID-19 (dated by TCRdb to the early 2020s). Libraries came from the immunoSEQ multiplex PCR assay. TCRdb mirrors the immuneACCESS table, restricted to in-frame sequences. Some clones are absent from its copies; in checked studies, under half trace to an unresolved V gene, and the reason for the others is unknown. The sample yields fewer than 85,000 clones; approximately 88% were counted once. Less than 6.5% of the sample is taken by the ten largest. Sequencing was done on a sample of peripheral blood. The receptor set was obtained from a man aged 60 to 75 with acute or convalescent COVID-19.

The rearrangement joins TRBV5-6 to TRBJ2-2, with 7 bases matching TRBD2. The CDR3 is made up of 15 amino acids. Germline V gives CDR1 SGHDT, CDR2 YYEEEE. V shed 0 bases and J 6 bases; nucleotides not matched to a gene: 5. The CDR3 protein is CASSLDMGGAGELFF. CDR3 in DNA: TGTGCCAGCAGCTTGGATATGGGGGGGGCCGGGGAGCTGTTTTTT.

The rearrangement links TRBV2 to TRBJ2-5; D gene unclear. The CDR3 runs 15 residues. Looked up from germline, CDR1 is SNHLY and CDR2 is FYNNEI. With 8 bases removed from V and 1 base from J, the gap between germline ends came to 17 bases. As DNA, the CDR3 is TGTGCCAGCTTAGAGTTGGCACAGAGCCAAGAGACCCAGTACTTC. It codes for CASLELAQSQETQYF.

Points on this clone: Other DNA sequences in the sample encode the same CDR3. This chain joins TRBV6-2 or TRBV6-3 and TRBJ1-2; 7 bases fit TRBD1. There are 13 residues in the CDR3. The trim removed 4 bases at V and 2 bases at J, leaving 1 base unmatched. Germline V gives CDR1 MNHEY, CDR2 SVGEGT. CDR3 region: CASSLQGNYGYTF. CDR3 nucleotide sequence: TGTGCCAGCAGTTTACAGGGGAACTATGGCTACACCTTC.

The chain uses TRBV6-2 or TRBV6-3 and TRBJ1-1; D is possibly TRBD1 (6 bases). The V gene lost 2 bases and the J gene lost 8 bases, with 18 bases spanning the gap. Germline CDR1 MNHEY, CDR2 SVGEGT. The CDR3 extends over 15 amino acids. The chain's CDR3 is CASSYGGRSTNEAFF. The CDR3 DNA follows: TGTGCCAGCAGTTACGGGGGCAGGAGTACGAACGAAGCTTTCTTT.

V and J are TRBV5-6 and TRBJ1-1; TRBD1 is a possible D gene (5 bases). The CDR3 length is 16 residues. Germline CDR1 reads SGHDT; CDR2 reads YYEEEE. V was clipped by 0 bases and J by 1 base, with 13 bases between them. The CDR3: CASSLAGRGENTEAFF. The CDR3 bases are TGTGCCAGCAGCTTGGCCGGGAGGGGTGAGAACACTGAAGCTTTCTTT.

The CDR3 sequence is CASSLNRGNTGELFF. CDR3 sequence (DNA): TGTGCCAGCAGCTTAAACAGGGGAAACACCGGGGAGCTGTTTTTT. The rearrangement joins TRBV7-3 to TRBJ2-2; 7 bases are a match to TRBD1. Looked up from germline, CDR1 is SGHTA and CDR2 is FQGTGA. The ends lost 1 base at V and 2 bases at J; junction bases unmatched: 1. The CDR3 spans 15 residues.

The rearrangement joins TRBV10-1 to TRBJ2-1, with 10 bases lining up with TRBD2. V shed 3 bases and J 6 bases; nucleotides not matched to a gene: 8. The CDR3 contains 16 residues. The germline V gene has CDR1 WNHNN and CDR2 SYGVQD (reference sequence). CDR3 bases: TGCGCCAGCAGTGACCTCGGGCTAGCGGGGGCCAATGAGCAGTTCTTC. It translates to CASSDLGLAGANEQFF.

The chain's CDR3 is CASSQDLGGQTGEQFF. The CDR3 DNA reads TGTGCCAGCAGCCAAGATTTAGGGGGCCAAACGGGTGAGCAGTTCTTC. The chain couples TRBV3-1 (or the pseudogene TRBV3-2) to TRBJ2-1; 7 bases map to TRBD1. Germline V gene sequence: CDR1 LGHDT, CDR2 YNNKEL (reference sequence). The CDR3 has 16 residues. J was trimmed by 9 bases and V by 0 bases; bases with no gene match: 11.

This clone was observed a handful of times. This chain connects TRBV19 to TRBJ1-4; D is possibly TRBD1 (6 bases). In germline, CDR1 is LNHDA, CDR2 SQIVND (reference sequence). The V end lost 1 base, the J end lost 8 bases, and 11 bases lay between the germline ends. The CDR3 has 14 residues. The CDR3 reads CASSIALRGEKLFF. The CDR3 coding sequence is TGTGCCAGTAGTATAGCCCTGAGGGGGGAAAAACTGTTTTTT.

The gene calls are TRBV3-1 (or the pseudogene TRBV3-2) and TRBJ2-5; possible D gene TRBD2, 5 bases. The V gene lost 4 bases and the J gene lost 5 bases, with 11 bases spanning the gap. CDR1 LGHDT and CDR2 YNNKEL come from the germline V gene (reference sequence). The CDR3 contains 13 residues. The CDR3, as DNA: TGTGCCAGCAGCCCCGGAGGCGTGGAGACCCAGTACTTC. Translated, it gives CASSPGGVETQYF.

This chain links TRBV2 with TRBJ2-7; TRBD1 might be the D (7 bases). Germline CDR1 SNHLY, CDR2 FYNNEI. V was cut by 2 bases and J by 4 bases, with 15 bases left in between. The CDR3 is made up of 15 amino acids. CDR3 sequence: CASSEPRGAGYEQYF. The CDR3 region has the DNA TGTGCCAGCAGTGAACCCAGGGGGGCTGGTTACGAGCAGTACTTC.

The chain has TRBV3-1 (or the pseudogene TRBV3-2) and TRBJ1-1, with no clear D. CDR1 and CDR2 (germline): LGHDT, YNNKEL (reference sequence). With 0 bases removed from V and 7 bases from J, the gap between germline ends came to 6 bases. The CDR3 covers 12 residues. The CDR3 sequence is CASSQDSSEAFF. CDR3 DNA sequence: TGTGCCAGCAGCCAAGATAGTAGTGAAGCTTTCTTT.

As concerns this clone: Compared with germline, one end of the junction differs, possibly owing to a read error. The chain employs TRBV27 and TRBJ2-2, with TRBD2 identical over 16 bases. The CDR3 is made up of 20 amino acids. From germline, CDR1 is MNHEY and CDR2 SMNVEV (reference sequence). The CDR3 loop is CASSLSLGLAGGRSTGELFF. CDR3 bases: TGTGCCAGCAGTCTATCCCTGGGACTAGCGGGGGGGCGATCGACCGGGGAGCTGTTTTTT.

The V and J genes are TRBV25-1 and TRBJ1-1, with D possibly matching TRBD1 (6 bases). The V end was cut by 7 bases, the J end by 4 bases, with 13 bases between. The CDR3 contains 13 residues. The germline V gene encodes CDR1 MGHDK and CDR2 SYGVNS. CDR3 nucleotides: TGTGCCAGCAAGGGGGGGGCAGGCACTGAAGCTTTCTTT. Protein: CASKGGAGTEAFF.

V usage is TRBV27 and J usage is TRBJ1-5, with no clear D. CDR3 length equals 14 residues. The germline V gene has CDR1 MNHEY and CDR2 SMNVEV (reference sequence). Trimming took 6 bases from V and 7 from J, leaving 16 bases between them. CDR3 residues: CASSPRRIDQPQHF. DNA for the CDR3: TGTGCCAGCAGCCCCAGGAGGATAGACCAGCCCCAGCATTTT.

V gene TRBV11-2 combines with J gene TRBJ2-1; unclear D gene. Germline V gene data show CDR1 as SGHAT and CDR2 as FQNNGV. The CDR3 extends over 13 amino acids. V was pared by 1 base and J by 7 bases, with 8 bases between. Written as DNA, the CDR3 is TGTGCCAGCAGCTTAGGCACTTCTAATGAGCAGTTCTTC. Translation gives CASSLGTSNEQFF.

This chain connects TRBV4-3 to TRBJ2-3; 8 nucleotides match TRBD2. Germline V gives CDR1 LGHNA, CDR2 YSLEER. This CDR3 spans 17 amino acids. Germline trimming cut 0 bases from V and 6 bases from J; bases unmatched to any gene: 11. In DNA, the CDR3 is TGCGCCAGCAGCCAAGATTGGGCGAGCGGGGGAATCGATACGCAGTATTTT. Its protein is CASSQDWASGGIDTQYF.

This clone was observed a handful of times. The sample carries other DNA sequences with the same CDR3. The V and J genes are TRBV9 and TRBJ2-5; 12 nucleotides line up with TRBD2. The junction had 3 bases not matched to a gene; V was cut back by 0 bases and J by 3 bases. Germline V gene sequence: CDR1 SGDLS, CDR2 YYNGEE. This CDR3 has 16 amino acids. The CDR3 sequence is CASSVGPSGGEETQYF. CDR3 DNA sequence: TGTGCCAGCAGCGTAGGTCCTAGCGGGGGGGAAGAGACCCAGTACTTC.

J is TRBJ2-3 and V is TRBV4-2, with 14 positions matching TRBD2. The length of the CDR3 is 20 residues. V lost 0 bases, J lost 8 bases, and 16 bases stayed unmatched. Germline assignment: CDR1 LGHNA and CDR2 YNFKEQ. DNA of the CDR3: TGTGCCAGCAGCCAAGATCGGACTAGCGGGGGGCTAACCCCAGGGGGTACGCAGTATTTT. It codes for CASSQDRTSGGLTPGGTQYF.

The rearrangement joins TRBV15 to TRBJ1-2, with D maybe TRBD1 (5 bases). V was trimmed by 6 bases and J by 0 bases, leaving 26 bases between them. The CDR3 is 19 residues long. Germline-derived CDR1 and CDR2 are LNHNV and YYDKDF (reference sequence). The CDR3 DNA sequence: TGTGCCACCAGAACCTCCCCCCGGTGGGGGGAATACCCTAACTATGGCTACACCTTC. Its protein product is CATRTSPRWGEYPNYGYTF.

CDR3 nucleotide sequence: TGCGCCAGCAGCCAAGGGGTGGGCTACCGGGGCACCGGGGAGCTGTTTTTT. The encoded protein is CASSQGVGYRGTGELFF. The rearrangement joins TRBV4-1 to TRBJ2-2; tentatively, D is TRBD2 (5 bases). V gave up 1 base and J gave up 4 bases, with 16 bases separating them. In germline, CDR1 is MGHRA, CDR2 YSYEKL. The CDR3 consists of 17 residues.

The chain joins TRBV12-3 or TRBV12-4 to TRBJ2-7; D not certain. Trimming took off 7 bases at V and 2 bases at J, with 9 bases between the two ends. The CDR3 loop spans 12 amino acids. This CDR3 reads CASMGRTYEQYF. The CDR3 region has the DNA TGTGCCAGCATGGGCAGGACCTACGAGCAGTACTTC.

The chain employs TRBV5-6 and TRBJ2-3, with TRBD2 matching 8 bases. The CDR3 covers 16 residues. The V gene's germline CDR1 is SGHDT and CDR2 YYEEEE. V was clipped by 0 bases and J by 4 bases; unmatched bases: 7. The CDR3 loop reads CASSLASLAGSDTQYF. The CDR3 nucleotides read TGTGCCAGCAGCTTGGCCTCGCTAGCGGGTTCAGATACGCAGTATTTT.

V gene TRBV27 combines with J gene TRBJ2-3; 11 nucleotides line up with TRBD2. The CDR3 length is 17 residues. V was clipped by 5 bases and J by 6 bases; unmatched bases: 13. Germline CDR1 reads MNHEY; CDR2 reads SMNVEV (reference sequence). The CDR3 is CASSLRLAGRPIDTQYF. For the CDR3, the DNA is TGTGCCAGCAGTCTACGACTAGCGGGGCGGCCAATCGATACGCAGTATTTT.

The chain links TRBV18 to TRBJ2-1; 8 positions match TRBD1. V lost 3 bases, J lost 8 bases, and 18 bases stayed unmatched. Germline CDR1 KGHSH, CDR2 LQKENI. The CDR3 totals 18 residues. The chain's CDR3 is CASSPSAKGRGLGDEQFF. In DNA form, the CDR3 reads TGTGCCAGCTCACCCTCCGCGAAAGGCAGGGGGCTTGGGGATGAGCAGTTCTTC.

The CDR3 region has the DNA TGTGCCACCAGCCCGCCTGGACTCTCAGGGGCCGGGGCCAACGTCCTGACTTTC. Its translation: CATSPPGLSGAGANVLTF. V is TRBV15 and J is TRBJ2-6; D is possibly TRBD1 (6 bases). Germline CDR1 reads LNHNV; CDR2 reads YYDKDF (reference sequence). V dropped 5 bases and J dropped 4 bases, with 21 bases sitting between them. This CDR3 has 18 residues.

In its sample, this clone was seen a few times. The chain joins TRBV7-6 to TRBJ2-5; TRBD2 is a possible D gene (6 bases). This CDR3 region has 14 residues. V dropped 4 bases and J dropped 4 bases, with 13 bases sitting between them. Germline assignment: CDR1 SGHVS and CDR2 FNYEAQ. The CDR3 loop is CASSWLGGGETQYF. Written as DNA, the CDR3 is TGTGCCAGCAGCTGGTTGGGGGGAGGAGAGACCCAGTACTTC.

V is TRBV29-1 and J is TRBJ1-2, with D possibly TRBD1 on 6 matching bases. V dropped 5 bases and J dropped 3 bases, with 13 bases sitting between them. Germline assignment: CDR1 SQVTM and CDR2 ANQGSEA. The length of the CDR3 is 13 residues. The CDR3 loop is CSVLNRDDYGYTF. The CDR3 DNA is TGCAGCGTTTTGAACAGGGACGACTATGGCTACACCTTC. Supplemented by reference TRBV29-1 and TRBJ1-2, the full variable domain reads SAVISQKPSRDICQRGTSLTIQCQVDSQVTMMFWYRQQPGQSLTLIATANQGSEATYESGFVIDKFPISRPNLTFSTLTVSNMSPEDSSIYLCSVLNRDDYGYTFGSGTRLTVV.

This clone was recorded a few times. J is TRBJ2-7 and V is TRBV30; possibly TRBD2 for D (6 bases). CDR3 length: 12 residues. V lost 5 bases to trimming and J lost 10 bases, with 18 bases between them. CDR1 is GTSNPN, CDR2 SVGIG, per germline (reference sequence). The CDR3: CAWSGGGISQYF. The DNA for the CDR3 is TGTGCCTGGTCTGGCGGCGGGATTTCACAGTACTTC.